This T cell receptor beta chain was recovered during a study of vaccination and CD4 T cells after COVID-19. Overall study: At a median roughly 100 days (range 35 to 161) after diagnosis, post-COVID samples were drawn.

Noted treatment: approximately nine-day PBMC culture with coronavirus spike peptide pools or control peptides (ViraFEST assay). CD4+ T lymphocytes from the unexposed donor were collected before the COVID-19 pandemic (2011-2018). ViraFEST grew antigen-specific T cells using peptide pools, then sequenced TCRs. A few million PBMCs per well were cultured with approximately 9.9 IU/ml IL-2 and 9 to 10 ug/ml peptide pools. V lost 2 bases, J lost 3 bases, and 11 bases lay in between. CDR1 SGHAT and CDR2 FQNNGV come from the germline V gene. The CDR3 loop spans 15 amino acids. Sequenced with the Oncomine TCR Beta short-read assay was DNA taken from cultured CD4+ T cells. TCRdb re-analysed the PCR reads in MiXCR, keeping a single row per CDR3 protein. There are 7,500 to 9,000 distinct CDR3 sequences in the sample; less than 55% occur only once, and 15% to 20% lies in the top ten. Concerning this clonotype itself: Its antigen remains unknown.

The origin of this receptor is a human donor in good health. The rearrangement joins TRBV11-2 to TRBJ1-5, with a weak D call TRBD1 (6 bases). The sample was CD4+ T cells from blood, cultured in vitro. DNA for the CDR3: TGTGCCAGCAGCTTAAATGGACAGTTCAATCAGCCCCAGCATTTT. Its translation is CASSLNGQFNQPQHF.